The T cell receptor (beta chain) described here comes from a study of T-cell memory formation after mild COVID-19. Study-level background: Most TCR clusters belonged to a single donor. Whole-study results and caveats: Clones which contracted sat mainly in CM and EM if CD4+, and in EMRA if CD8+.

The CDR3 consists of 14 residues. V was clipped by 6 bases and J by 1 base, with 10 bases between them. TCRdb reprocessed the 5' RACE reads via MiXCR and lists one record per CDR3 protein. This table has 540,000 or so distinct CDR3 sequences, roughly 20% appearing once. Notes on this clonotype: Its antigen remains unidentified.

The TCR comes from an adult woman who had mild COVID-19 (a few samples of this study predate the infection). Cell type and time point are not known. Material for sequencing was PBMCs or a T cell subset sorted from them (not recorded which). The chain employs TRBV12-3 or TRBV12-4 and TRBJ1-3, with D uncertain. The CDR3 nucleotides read TGTGCCAGCAGGTCTCTAGGGTCTGGAAACACCATATATTTT. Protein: CASRSLGSGNTIYF.